This TCR beta chain stems from a study of blood T cell repertoires in COVID-19. Study as a whole: Some COVID-19 samples were acute and others convalescent; all came from the United States, Italy and Spain. Sources were T cells, B-cell-depleted T cells, or PBMCs; the material itself was cDNA or gDNA.

Assignments of participants to cohorts depended upon their own reported clinical history. In the authors' methods: Reference gene primer amplification in the assay estimated nucleated cell counts. The method was immunoSEQ multiplex PCR; TCRdb's version includes in-frame clones alone and lacks a portion of them. The DNA gave D and trimming, while V, J and clone size come from that table. The sample has hundreds of thousands of clones, around 90% seen once. Specimen: PBMCs or T cells enriched from blood (not recorded which). The TCR sequence derives from a woman in her forties or fifties who had recovered from COVID-19.

CDR3 coding DNA: TGTGCCAGCAGCTTGTCGGGGTATGGCACAGATACGCAGTATTTT. Amino acid sequence: CASSLSGYGTDTQYF. This rearrangement joins TRBV5-5 to TRBJ2-3; maybe TRBD2 (5 bases). The CDR3 loop spans 15 amino acids. Germline-derived CDR1 and CDR2 are SGHKS and YYEKEE (reference sequence). The V and J ends lost 1 base and 1 base respectively, with 10 bases between them. Full variable domain (remainder filled in from reference TRBV5-5 and TRBJ2-3): DAGVTQSPTHLIKTRGQQVTLRCSPISGHKSVSWYQQVLGQGPQFIFQYYEKEERGRGNFPDRFSARQFPNYSSELNVNALLLGDSALYLCASSLSGYGTDTQYFGPGTRLTVL.